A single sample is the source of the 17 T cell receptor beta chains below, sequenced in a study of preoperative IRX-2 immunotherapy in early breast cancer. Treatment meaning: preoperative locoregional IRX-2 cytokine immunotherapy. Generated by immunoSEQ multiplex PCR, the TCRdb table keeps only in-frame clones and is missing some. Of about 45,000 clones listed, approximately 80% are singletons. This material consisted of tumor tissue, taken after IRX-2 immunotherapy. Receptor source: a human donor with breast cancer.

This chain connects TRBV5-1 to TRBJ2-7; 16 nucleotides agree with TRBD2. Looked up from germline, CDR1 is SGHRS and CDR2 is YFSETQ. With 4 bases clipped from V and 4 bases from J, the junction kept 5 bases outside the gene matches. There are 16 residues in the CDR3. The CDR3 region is CASSRGLAGGEYEQYF. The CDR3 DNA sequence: TGCGCCAGCAGCAGGGGACTAGCGGGAGGGGAATACGAGCAGTACTTC.

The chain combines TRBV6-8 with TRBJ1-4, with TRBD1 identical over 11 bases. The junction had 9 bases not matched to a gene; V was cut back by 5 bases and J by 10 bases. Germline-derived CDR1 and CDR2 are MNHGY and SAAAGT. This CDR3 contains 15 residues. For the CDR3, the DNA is TGTGCCAGCAGTCGTAGAGGACAGGGGGCTGGAAAACTGTTTTTT. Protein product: CASSRRGQGAGKLFF.

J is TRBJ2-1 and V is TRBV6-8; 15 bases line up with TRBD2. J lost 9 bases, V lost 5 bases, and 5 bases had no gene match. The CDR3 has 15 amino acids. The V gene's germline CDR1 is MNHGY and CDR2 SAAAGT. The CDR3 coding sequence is TGTGCCAGCAGTGTAGGACTAGCGGGAGGGATTGAGCAGTTCTTC. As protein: CASSVGLAGGIEQFF.

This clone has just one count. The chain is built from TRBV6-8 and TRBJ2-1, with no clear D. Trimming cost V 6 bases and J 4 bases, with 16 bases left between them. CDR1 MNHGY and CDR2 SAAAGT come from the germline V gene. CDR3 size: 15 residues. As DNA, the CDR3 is TGTGCCAGCAGCCACCAAGGACGCACGTACAATGAGCAGTTCTTC. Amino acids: CASSHQGRTYNEQFF.

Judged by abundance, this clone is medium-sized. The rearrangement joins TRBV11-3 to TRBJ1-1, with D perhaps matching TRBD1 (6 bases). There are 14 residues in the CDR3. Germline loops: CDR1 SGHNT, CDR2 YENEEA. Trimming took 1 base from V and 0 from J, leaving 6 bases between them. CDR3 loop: CASSLGTVNTEAFF. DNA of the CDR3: TGTGCCAGCAGCTTAGGGACAGTGAACACTGAAGCTTTCTTT.

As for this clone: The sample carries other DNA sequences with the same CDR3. The DNA of the CDR3 is TGCGCCAGCAGCTTGGCCGGTAGCTCTGGAAACACCATATATTTT. Amino acids: CASSLAGSSGNTIYF. The rearrangement uses TRBV5-1 and TRBJ1-3, with no clear D. The CDR3 extends over 15 amino acids. The V and J ends lost 0 bases and 0 bases respectively, with 7 bases between them. Per the germline V gene, CDR1 is SGHRS and CDR2 is YFSETQ.

The CDR3 is CATSLGTGNTGELFF. The DNA of the CDR3 is TGTGCCACCAGCTTGGGGACAGGGAACACCGGGGAGCTGTTTTTT. The rearrangement uses TRBV15 and TRBJ2-2, with TRBD1 matching over 8 bases. This CDR3 is 15 amino acids long. The V and J ends lost 5 bases and 1 base, in that order; junction bases with no gene match: 3. The germline V gene encodes CDR1 LNHNV and CDR2 YYDKDF (reference sequence).

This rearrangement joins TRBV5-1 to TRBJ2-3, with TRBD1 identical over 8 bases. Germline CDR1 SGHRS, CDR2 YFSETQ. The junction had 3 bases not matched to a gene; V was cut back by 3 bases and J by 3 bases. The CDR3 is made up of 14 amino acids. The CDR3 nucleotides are TGCGCCAGCAGCTGGGGGACAGGTACAGATACGCAGTATTTT. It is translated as CASSWGTGTDTQYF.

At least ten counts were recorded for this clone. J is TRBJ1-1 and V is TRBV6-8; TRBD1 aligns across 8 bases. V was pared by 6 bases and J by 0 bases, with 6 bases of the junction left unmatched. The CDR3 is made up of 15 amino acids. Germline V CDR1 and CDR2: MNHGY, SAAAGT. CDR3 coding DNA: TGTGCCAGCAGACCCCCGACAGGGGTGAACACTGAAGCTTTCTTT. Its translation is CASRPPTGVNTEAFF.

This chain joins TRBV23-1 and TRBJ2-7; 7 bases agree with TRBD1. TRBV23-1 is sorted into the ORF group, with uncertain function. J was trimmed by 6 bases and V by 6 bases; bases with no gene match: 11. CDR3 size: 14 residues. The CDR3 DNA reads TGCGCCAGCAGCCAGATCACAGGGGCCGGCGAGCAGTACTTC. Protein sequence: CASSQITGAGEQYF.

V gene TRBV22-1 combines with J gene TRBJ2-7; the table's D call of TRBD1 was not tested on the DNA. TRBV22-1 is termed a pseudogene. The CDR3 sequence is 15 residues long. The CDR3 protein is CASSHIWGTAYEQYF. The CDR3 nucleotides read TGTGCCAGCAGTCACATATGGGGGACAGCCTACGAGCAGTACTTC.

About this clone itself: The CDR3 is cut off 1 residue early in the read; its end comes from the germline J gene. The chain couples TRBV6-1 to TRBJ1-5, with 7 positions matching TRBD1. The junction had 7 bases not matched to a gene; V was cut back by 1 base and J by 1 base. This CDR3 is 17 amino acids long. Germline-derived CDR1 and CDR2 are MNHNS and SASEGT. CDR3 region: CASSEVAGGNSNQPQHF. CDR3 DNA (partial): TGTGCCAGCAGTGAAGTGGCAGGGGGTAACAGCAATCAGCCCCAGCAT.

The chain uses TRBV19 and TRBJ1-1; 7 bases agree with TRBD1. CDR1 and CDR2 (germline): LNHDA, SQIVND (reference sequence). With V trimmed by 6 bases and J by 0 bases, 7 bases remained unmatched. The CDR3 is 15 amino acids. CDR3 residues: CASSPGQVMNTEAFF. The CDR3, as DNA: TGTGCCAGTAGCCCAGGACAGGTTATGAACACTGAAGCTTTCTTT. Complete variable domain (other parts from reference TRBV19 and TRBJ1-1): DGGITQSPKYLFRKEGQNVTLSCEQNLNHDAMYWYRQDPGQGLRLIYYSQIVNDFQKGDIAEGYSVSREKKESFPLTVTSAQKNPTAFYLCASSPGQVMNTEAFFGQGTRLTVV.

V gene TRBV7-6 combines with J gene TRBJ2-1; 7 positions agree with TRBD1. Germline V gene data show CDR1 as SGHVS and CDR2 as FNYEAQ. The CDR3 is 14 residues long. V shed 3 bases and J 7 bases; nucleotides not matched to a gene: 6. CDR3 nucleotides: TGTGCCAGCAGCTTGGGACAGCCGGCAAATGAGCAGTTCTTC. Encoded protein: CASSLGQPANEQFF.

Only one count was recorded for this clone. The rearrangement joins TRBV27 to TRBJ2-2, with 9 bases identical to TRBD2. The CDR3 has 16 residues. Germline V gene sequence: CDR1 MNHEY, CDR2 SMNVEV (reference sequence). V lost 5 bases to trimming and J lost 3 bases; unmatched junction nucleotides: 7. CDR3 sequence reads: CASSMREGSDTGELFF. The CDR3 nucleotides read TGTGCCAGCAGTATGCGGGAGGGCTCGGACACCGGGGAGCTGTTTTTT.

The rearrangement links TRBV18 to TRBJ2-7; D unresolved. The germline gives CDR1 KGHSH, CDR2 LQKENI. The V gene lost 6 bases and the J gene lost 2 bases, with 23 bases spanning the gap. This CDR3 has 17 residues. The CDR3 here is CASSITPTVRITYEQYF. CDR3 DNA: TGTGCCAGCTCTATAACCCCCACAGTTCGCATTACCTACGAGCAGTACTTC. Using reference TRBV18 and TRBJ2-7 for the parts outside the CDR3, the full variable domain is NAGVMQNPRHLVRRRGQEARLRCSPMKGHSHVYWYRQLPEEGLKFMVYLQKENIIDESGMPKERFSAEFPKEGPSILRIQQVVRGDSAAYFCASSITPTVRITYEQYFGPGTRLTVT.

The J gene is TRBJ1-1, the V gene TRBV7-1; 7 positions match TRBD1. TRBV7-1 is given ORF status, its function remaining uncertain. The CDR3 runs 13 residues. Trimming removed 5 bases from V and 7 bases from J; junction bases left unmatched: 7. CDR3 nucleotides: TGTGCCAGCAGCCCTAGACAGGGAAGTGAAGCTTTCTTT. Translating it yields CASSPRQGSEAFF.